This section outlines one TCR beta chain sequence together with its context. The antigen is undetermined. These data are taken from a study of OX40 agonist ivuxolimab in advanced cancers. Study-wide context: Antecedent anti-PD-1, anti-PD-L1 or anti-CTLA-4 therapy was permissible, with under 50% having received some.

Germline V gives CDR1 SGHDT, CDR2 YYEEEE. The CDR3 runs 16 residues. The V segment lost 4 bases and the J segment 1 base; nucleotides outside the gene matches: 10. Study-wide results and limits: Average numbers of expanded clones were greater in CD8+ T cells than in CD4+. Several nonresponders also turned out to have low normalized T-cell clonal expansion. No determination was made of the antigen specificity of the expanded peripheral T cells.

Method: immunoSEQ multiplex PCR; TCRdb's copy keeps in-frame clones and lacks some. The sample holds around 18,000 clones, roughly 84% seen once. The receptor was derived from an adult with an advanced solid tumor such as melanoma, head and neck, liver or kidney cancer. The chain couples TRBV5-6 to TRBJ2-7, with 8 bases aligning to TRBD1. Sequences were derived from CD4+ or CD8+ T cells sorted from blood, sampled in a trial of the OX40 agonist ivuxolimab. The CDR3 region is CASSNFGQGLSYEQYF. Written as DNA, the CDR3 is TGTGCCAGCAGCAATTTCGGACAGGGACTTTCCTACGAGCAGTACTTC.